The present T cell receptor beta chain was sequenced within a study of T-cell memory formation after mild COVID-19. Background on the study: Largely, the TCR clusters proved donor specific. Findings and limits, study-wide: Memory cells collected pre-infection included some clones that later responded, suggesting cross-reactive memory joined. Clones which contracted sat mainly in CM and EM if CD4+, and in EMRA if CD8+. Whether second-wave clones peaking at day 37 were SARS-CoV-2 specific went unconfirmed.

TCRdb reprocessed the 5' RACE reads via MiXCR and lists one record per CDR3 protein. The sample contains over 350,000 distinct CDR3 sequences, roughly 15% of which appear only once. Per the germline V gene, CDR1 is DFQATT and CDR2 is SNEGSKA (reference sequence). V lost 3 bases to trimming and J lost 5 bases, with 16 bases between them. This CDR3 is 15 amino acids long. This clonotype was seen only a few times. Antigen: not known. Source material: PBMCs or a T cell subset sorted from them (not recorded which). V gene TRBV20-1 combines with J gene TRBJ2-2; TRBD2 is a possible D gene (7 bases). The sequence was collected from a man aged 18-30 years who had mild COVID-19 (a few samples of this study predate the infection). Cell type and time point are not known. This CDR3 is CSARFMRGGTGELFF. CDR3 DNA sequence: TGCAGTGCTAGGTTCATGAGGGGGGGGACCGGGGAGCTGTTTTTT.